This T cell receptor (beta chain) was captured in a study of high-grade serous ovarian cancer treatment subgroups. The CDR3 loop spans 15 amino acids. J gave up 2 bases and V 6 bases, and 9 bases lay outside the gene matches. From germline, CDR1 is MNHEY and CDR2 SVGAGI. Tumor tissue was taken before any definitive surgery or chemotherapy was given. As to this clone: The antigen is unknown.

Whole-study findings and limits: CDR1 and CDR2 were left unanalyzed; analyses focused on CDR3. Higher neoantigen levels went with greater TCR clonal relatedness. Different patients shared almost no repertoire; same-patient tumors shared about 0.11 to 0.79.

Clones were sequenced by immunoSEQ multiplex PCR, and TCRdb holds only the in-frame ones, with some missing. The data contain about 36,000 clones, 79% of them singletons. The J gene is TRBJ2-5, the V gene TRBV6-5, with 7 bases lining up with TRBD1. Sequenced input: tumor tissue. This clonotype was obtained from a human donor with high-grade serous ovarian cancer. In DNA, the CDR3 is TGTGCCAGCAGCTACACCCACAGGGGACAAGAGACCCAGTACTTC. Translated: CASSYTHRGQETQYF.